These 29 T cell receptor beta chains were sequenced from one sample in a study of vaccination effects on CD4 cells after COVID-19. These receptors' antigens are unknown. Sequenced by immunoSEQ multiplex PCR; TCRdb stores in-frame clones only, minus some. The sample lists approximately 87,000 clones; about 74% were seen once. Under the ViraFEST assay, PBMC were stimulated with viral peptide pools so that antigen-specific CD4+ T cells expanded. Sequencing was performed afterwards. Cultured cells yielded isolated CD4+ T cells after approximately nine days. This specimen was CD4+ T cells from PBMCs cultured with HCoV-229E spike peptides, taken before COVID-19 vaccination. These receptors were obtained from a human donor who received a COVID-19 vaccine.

The CDR3 nucleotides read TGTGCCACCAGTGATTCACGACAGGGTAGCAATCAGCCCCAGCATTTT. Translated, it gives CATSDSRQGSNQPQHF. This rearrangement joins TRBV24-1 to TRBJ1-5, with 7 bases that match TRBD1. The CDR3 spans 16 residues. Germline V CDR1 and CDR2: KGHDR, SFDVKD. The V gene end was trimmed by 2 bases and the J gene end by 0 bases; junction bases not matched to a gene: 3.

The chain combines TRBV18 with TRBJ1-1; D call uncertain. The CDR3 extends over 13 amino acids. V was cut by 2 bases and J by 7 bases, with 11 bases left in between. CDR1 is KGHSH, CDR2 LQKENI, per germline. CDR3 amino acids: CASSPGSFLEAFF. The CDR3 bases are TGTGCCAGCTCACCAGGCTCTTTTCTTGAAGCTTTCTTT.

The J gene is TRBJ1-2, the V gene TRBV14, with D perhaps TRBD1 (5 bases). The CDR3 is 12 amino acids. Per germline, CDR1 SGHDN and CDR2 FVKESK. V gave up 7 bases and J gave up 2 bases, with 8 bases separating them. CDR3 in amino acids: CASTAGNYGYTF. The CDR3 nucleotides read TGTGCCAGCACTGCAGGGAACTATGGCTACACCTTC.

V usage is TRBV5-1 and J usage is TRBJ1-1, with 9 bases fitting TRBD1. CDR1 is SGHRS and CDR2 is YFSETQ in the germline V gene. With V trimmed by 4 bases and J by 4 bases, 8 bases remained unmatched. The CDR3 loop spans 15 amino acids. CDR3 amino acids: CASSPQGAGSTEAFF. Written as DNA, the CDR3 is TGCGCCAGCAGCCCACAGGGGGCCGGCTCCACTGAAGCTTTCTTT.

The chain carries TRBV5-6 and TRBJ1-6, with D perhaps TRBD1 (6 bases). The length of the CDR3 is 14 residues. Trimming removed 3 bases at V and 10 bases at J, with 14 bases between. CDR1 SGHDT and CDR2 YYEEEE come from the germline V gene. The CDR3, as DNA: TGTGCCAGCAGCTGGGGGACAATACGATCACCCCTCCACTTT. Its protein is CASSWGTIRSPLHF.

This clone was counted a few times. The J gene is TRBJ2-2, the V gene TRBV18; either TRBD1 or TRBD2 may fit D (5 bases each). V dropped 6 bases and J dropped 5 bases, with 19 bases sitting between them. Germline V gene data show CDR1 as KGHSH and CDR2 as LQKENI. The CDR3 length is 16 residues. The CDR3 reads CASSRGLSKKTGELFF. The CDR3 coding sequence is TGTGCCAGCTCCCGGGGCCTCTCCAAGAAGACCGGGGAGCTGTTTTTT.

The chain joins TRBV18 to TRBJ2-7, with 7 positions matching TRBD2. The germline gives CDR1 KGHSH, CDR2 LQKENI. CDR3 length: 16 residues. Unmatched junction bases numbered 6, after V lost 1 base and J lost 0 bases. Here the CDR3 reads CASSPRERGSSYEQYV. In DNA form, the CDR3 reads TGTGCCAGCTCACCACGGGAGCGGGGAAGCTCCTACGAGCAGTACGTC.

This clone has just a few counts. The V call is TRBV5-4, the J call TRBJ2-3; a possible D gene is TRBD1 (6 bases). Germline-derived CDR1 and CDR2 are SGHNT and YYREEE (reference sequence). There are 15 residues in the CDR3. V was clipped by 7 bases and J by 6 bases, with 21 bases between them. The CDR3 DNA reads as TGTGCCAGCCAACTCAAGGGACATCGAAGGGATACGCAGTATTTT. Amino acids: CASQLKGHRRDTQYF.

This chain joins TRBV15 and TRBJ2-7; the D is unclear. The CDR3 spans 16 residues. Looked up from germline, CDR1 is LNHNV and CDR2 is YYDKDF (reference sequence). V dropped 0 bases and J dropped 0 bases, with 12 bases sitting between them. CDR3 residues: CATSRDIGYFSYEQYV. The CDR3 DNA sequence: TGTGCCACCAGCAGAGACATTGGTTACTTCTCCTACGAGCAGTACGTC.

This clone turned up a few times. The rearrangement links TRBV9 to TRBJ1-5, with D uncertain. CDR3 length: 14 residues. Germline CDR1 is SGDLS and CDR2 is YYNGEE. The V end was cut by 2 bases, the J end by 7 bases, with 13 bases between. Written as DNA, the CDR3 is TGTGCCAGCAGCGTTTTGGATGTAGACCAGCCCCAGCATTTT. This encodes CASSVLDVDQPQHF.

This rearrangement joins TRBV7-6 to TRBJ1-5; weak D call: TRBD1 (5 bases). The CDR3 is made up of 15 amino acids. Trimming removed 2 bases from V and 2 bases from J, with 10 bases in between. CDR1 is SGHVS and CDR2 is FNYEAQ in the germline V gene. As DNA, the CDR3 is TGTGCCAGCAGCTTATACGACAGCGGCAATCAGCCCCAGCATTTT. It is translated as CASSLYDSGNQPQHF.

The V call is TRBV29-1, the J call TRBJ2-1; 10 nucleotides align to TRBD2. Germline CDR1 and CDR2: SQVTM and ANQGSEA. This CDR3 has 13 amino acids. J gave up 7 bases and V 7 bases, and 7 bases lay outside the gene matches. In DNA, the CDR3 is TGCAGCGCCACTAGCGGGGCTGGGAATGAGCAGTTCTTC. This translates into CSATSGAGNEQFF.

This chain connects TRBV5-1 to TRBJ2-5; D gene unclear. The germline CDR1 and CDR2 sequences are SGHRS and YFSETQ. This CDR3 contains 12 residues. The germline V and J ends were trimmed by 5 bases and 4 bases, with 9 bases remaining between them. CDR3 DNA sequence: TGCGCCAGCAGTCGTGCACTAGAGACCCAGTACTTC. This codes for CASSRALETQYF.

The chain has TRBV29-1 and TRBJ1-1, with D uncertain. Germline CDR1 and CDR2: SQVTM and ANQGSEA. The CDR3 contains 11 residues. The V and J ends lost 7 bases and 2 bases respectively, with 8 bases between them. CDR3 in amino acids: CSAEINTEAFF. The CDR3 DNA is TGCAGCGCCGAGATTAACACTGAAGCTTTCTTT.

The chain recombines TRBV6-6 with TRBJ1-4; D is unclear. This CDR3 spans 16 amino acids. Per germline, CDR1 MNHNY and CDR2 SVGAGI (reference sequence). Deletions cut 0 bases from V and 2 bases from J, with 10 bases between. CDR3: CASSYSAGTTNEKLFF. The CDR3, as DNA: TGTGCCAGCAGTTACTCTGCGGGTACGACTAATGAAAAACTGTTTTTT.

CDR3 DNA: TGTGCCAGCAGCAAAGGAGAGCGGGGGGGCCGCACAGATACGCAGTATTTT. It encodes CASSKGERGGRTDTQYF. The chain combines TRBV21-1 with TRBJ2-3; the D call TRBD2 from the table was never checked on the DNA. TRBV21-1 is shown as a pseudogene. There are 17 residues in the CDR3.

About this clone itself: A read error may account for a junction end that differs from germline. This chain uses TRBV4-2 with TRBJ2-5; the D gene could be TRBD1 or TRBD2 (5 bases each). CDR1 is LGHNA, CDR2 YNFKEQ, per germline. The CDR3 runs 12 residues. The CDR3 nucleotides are TGTGCCAGCAGCCAGAAAGGGGAGATCCAGTACTTC. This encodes CASSQKGEIQYF.

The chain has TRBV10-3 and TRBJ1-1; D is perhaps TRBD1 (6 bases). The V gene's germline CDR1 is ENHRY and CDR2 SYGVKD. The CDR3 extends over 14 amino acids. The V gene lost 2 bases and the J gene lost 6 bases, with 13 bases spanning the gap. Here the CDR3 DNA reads TGTGCCATCAGTGAGGGCCCAGGGGAATCTGAAGCTTTCTTT. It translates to CAISEGPGESEAFF.

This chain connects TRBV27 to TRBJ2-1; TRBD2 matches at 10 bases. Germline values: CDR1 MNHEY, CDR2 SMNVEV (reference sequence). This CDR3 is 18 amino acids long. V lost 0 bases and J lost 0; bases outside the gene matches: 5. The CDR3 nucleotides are TGTGCCAGCAGTTTATCGTCTAGCGGGGGCCTCTCCTACAATGAGCAGTTCTTC. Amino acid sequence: CASSLSSSGGLSYNEQFF.

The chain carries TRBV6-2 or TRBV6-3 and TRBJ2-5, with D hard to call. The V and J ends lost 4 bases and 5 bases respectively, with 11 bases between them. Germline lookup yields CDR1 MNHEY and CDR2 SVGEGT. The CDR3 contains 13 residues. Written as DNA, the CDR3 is TGTGCCAGCAGTTCTAGTGGTTGGGAGACCCAGTACTTC. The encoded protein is CASSSSGWETQYF.

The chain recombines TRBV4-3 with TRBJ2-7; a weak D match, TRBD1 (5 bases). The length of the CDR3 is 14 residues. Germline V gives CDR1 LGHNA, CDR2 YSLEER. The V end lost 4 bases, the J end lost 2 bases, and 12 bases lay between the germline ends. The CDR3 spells CASSPYRNPYEQYV. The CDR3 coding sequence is TGCGCCAGCAGCCCCTACAGGAATCCCTACGAGCAGTACGTC.

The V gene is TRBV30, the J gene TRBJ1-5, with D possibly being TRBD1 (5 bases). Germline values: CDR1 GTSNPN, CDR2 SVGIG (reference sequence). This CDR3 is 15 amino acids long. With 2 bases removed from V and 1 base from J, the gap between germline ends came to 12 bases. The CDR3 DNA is TGTGCCTGGAGTCGGGCCCGGGACAGCAATCAGCCCCAGCATTTT. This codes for CAWSRARDSNQPQHF.

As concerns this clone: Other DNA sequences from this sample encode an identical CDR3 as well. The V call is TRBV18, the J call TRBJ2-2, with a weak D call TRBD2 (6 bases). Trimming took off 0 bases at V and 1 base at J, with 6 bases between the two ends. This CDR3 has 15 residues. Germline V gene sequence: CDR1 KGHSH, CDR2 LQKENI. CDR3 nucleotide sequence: TGTGCCAGCTCACCACCGCGGGGGAACACCGGGGAGCTGTTTTTT. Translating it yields CASSPPRGNTGELFF.

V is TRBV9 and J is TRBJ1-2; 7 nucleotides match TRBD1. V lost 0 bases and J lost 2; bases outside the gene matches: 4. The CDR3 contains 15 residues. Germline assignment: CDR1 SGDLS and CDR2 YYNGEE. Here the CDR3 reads CASSVGAGGNYGYTF. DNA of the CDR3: TGTGCCAGCAGCGTAGGAGCAGGGGGGAACTATGGCTACACCTTC.

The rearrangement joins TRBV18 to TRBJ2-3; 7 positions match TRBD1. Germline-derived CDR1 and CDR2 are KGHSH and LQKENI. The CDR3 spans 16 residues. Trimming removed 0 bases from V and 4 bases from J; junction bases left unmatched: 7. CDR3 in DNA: TGTGCCAGCTCACCACCGAGGGGGCGCAACTCAGATACGCAGTATTTT. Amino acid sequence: CASSPPRGRNSDTQYF.

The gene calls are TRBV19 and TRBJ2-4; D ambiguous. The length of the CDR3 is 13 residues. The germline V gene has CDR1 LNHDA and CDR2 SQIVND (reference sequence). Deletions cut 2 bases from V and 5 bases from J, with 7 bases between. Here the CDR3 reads CASSIKVENIQYF. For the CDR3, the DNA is TGTGCCAGTAGTATAAAGGTTGAAAACATTCAGTACTTC.

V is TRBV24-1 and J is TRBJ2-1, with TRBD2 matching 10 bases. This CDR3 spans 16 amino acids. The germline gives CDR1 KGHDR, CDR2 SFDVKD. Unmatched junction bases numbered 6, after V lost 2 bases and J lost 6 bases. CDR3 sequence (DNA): TGTGCCACCAGTGATTATCTAGCGGGGGTGGGCAATGAGCAGTTCTTC. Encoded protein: CATSDYLAGVGNEQFF.

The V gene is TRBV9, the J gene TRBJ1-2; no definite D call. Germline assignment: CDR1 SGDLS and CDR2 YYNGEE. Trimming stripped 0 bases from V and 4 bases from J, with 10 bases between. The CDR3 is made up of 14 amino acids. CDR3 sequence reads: CASSVVADGYGYTF. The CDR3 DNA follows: TGTGCCAGCAGCGTAGTGGCGGACGGCTATGGCTACACCTTC.

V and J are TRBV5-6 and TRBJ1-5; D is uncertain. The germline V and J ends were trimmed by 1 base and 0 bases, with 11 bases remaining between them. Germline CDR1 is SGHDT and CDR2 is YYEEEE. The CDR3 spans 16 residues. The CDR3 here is CASSLFSEHSNQPQHF. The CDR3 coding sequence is TGTGCCAGCAGCTTGTTTTCGGAACATAGCAATCAGCCCCAGCATTTT. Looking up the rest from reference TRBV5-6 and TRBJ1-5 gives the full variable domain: DAGVTQSPTHLIKTRGQQVTLRCSPKSGHDTVSWYQQALGQGPQFIFQYYEEEERQRGNFPDRFSGHQFPNYSSELNVNALLLGDSALYLCASSLFSEHSNQPQHFGDGTRLSIL.